This T cell receptor (beta chain) comes out of a study of cytomegalovirus exposure and HLA in healthy donors. Study-level points and caveats: Cytomegalovirus status, reportedly, was diagnosed with high specificity and sensitivity by the classifier.

In regard to this clone: The antigen is not known.

The CDR3 sequence is 16 residues long. J lost 3 bases, V lost 5 bases, and 10 bases had no gene match. Germline loops: CDR1 SGHDT, CDR2 YYEEEE. Sequencing was performed with immunoSEQ multiplex PCR; in TCRdb, only in-frame clones are kept and a portion is missing. The table has 250,000 to 400,000 clones, approximately 88% seen once. Sequenced sample: PBMCs. The receptor comes from a man aged 25-45 years in good health and CMV-seronegative. The V and J genes are TRBV5-6 and TRBJ1-1, with 10 bases matching TRBD1. CDR3 amino acids: CASSPDRGMTHTEAFF. In DNA, the CDR3 is TGTGCCAGCAGTCCGGACAGGGGGATGACTCACACTGAAGCTTTCTTT.